The 27 T cell receptor beta chains given below trace back to one sample, sequenced in a study of PD-1 blockade in classical Hodgkin lymphoma. Profiling relied on immunoSEQ multiplex PCR, and the TCRdb table lists in-frame clones only, not all of them. The top ten clones hold around 23% of a sample with 20,000 to 25,000 clones, approximately 80% of them seen once. Time point denoted: cycle 4 day 1 (C4D1), after five to seven weeks of nivolumab. Autologous stem cell transplantation was followed by relapse in every patient, and brentuximab vedotin exposure varied. The source was peripheral blood mononuclear cells (PBMCs), collected before the fourth cycle of nivolumab. Receptor source: a human donor with classical Hodgkin lymphoma.

This clone was detected only a few times. The V gene is TRBV29-1, the J gene TRBJ1-4; possible D gene TRBD1, 6 bases. The CDR3 spans 14 residues. CDR1 and CDR2 (germline): SQVTM, ANQGSEA. The V gene lost 6 bases and the J gene lost 8 bases, with 19 bases spanning the gap. CDR3 nucleotide sequence: TGCAGCGTCTGGGGGGGCCCCGAAGGGGAAAAACTGTTTTTT. It yields the protein CSVWGGPEGEKLFF. The complete variable domain, with remaining parts taken from reference TRBV29-1 and TRBJ1-4, reads SAVISQKPSRDICQRGTSLTIQCQVDSQVTMMFWYRQQPGQSLTLIATANQGSEATYESGFVIDKFPISRPNLTFSTLTVSNMSPEDSSIYLCSVWGGPEGEKLFFGSGTQLSVL.

Points on this clone: The junction shows a germline mismatch at one end, possibly a read error. The chain employs TRBV29-1 and TRBJ2-3; no clear D gene. This CDR3 has 15 amino acids. The V gene's germline CDR1 is SQVTM and CDR2 ANQGSEA. CDR3 DNA sequence: TGCAACGTTGAACCGGTACCCCCTTACACAGATACGCAGTATTTT. Its protein product is CNVEPVPPYTDTQYF.

Concerning this clone itself: Other DNA sequences in this specimen translate into the identical CDR3. The chain joins TRBV9 to TRBJ2-3; perhaps D is TRBD1 or TRBD2 (5 bases each). Deletions cut 3 bases from V and 1 base from J, with 9 bases between. In germline, CDR1 is SGDLS, CDR2 YYNGEE. This CDR3 is 14 amino acids long. The CDR3 reads CASSGGTGTDTQYF. The CDR3 DNA sequence: TGTGCCAGCAGCGGGGGGACCGGCACAGATACGCAGTATTTT.

The chain links TRBV30 to TRBJ1-2; possibly TRBD1 for D (5 bases). The germline V and J ends were trimmed by 5 bases and 5 bases, with 18 bases remaining between them. The germline CDR1 and CDR2 sequences are GTSNPN and SVGIG (reference sequence). This CDR3 contains 14 residues. CDR3 DNA: TGTGCCTGGGCGCCAGGGTTGGAAGGATATGGCTACACCTTC. It codes for CAWAPGLEGYGYTF.

This clone was seen a single time. The V gene is TRBV5-1, the J gene TRBJ2-5; the D is unclear. V lost 4 bases to trimming and J lost 0 bases, with 7 bases between them. CDR1 and CDR2 from the germline V gene are SGHRS and YFSETQ. CDR3 length equals 13 residues. The CDR3 is CASSDGDQETQYF. DNA of the CDR3: TGCGCCAGCAGCGATGGGGACCAAGAGACCCAGTACTTC.

This clone has a handful of counts. This chain uses TRBV5-4 with TRBJ2-3, with TRBD2 matching 8 bases. Trimming took 0 bases from V and 1 from J; bases not matched to a gene: 7. Germline CDR1 and CDR2: SGHNT and YYREEE (reference sequence). The CDR3 has 17 amino acids. This CDR3 reads CASSLDLGGVGTDTQYF. The CDR3 nucleotides are TGTGCCAGCAGCTTGGACCTCGGGGGGGTGGGCACAGATACGCAGTATTTT.

This clone showed up just a few times. The V gene is TRBV5-1, the J gene TRBJ2-5; 7 nucleotides line up with TRBD1. This CDR3 spans 15 amino acids. Trimming at V came to 0 bases and at J to 0 bases, leaving 2 bases not matched to a gene. The germline gives CDR1 SGHRS, CDR2 YFSETQ. This chain's CDR3 is CASSLAGTDQETQYF. The CDR3 DNA reads TGCGCCAGCAGCTTGGCAGGGACAGACCAAGAGACCCAGTACTTC.

CDR3 loop: CASSEKDGALFANTGELFF. Written as DNA, the CDR3 is TGTGCCAGCAGTGAAAAGGATGGGGCCTTGTTCGCGAACACCGGGGAGCTGTTTTTT. The rearrangement links TRBV6-1 to TRBJ2-2, with a tentative D call TRBD1 (5 bases). The CDR3 contains 19 residues. V lost 2 bases and J 0 bases, leaving 19 bases between the germline ends. Germline assignment: CDR1 MNHNS and CDR2 SASEGT.

V gene TRBV6-1 combines with J gene TRBJ2-5; the D is unclear. In germline, CDR1 is MNHNS, CDR2 SASEGT. The CDR3 length is 15 residues. V lost 5 bases and J 5 bases, leaving 18 bases between the germline ends. CDR3 amino acids: CASSHNKGMRETQYF. The CDR3 coding sequence is TGTGCCAGCAGTCATAACAAAGGGATGCGGGAGACCCAGTACTTC.

J is TRBJ1-3 and V is TRBV6-1; 8 bases are a match to TRBD1. Trimming took 1 base from V and 4 from J; bases not matched to a gene: 3. CDR3 size: 15 residues. CDR1 and CDR2 (germline): MNHNS, SASEGT. CDR3 loop: CASSEEQGVGNTIYF. DNA for the CDR3: TGTGCCAGCAGTGAAGAACAGGGGGTAGGAAACACCATATATTTT.

This chain joins TRBV19 and TRBJ1-2, with D perhaps matching TRBD1 (6 bases). The CDR3 consists of 11 residues. V shed 7 bases and J shed 6 bases, with 9 bases lying between them. Looked up from germline, CDR1 is LNHDA and CDR2 is SQIVND (reference sequence). The CDR3 protein is CASMRGDGYTF. CDR3 bases: TGTGCCAGTATGAGGGGGGATGGCTACACCTTC.

The genes are TRBV5-1 and TRBJ2-3; 13 bases are a match to TRBD2. The germline CDR1 and CDR2 sequences are SGHRS and YFSETQ. The V and J ends lost 4 bases and 4 bases, in that order; junction bases with no gene match: 6. CDR3 length: 16 amino acids. CDR3 sequence: CASSPGLAGISDTQYF. CDR3 coding DNA: TGCGCCAGCAGCCCGGGACTAGCGGGAATTTCAGATACGCAGTATTTT.

The CDR3 nucleotides read TGTGCCAGCGTAGTAGAGGAGACCCAGTACTTC. It yields the protein CASVVEETQYF. The V and J genes are TRBV2 and TRBJ2-5, with D hard to call. The CDR3 spans 11 residues. The germline V and J ends were trimmed by 8 bases and 5 bases, with 9 bases remaining between them. The V gene's germline CDR1 is SNHLY and CDR2 FYNNEI. Based on the CDR3 plus reference TRBV2 and TRBJ2-5, the full variable domain is EPEVTQTPSHQVTQMGQEVILRCVPISNHLYFYWYRQILGQKVEFLVSFYNNEISEKSEIFDDQFSVERPDGSNFTLKIRSTKLEDSAMYFCASVVEETQYFGPGTRLLVL.

This chain connects TRBV19 to TRBJ2-3, with TRBD1 matching over 9 bases. The CDR3 has 15 residues. V was clipped by 9 bases and J by 3 bases; unmatched bases: 10. Germline V gives CDR1 LNHDA, CDR2 SQIVND (reference sequence). The CDR3 bases are TGTGCCAGCAAGCTAACAGGGGGCAATACAGATACGCAGTATTTT. This translates into CASKLTGGNTDTQYF.

This rearrangement joins TRBV7-9 to TRBJ2-3; D not certain. Looked up from germline, CDR1 is SEHNR and CDR2 is FQNEAQ (reference sequence). V shed 5 bases and J shed 0 bases, with 12 bases lying between them. This CDR3 is built from 15 residues. CDR3 amino acids: CASSPPKSSTDTQYF. DNA for the CDR3: TGTGCCAGCAGCCCCCCAAAGTCCAGCACAGATACGCAGTATTTT.

This clone was seen a handful of times. The genes are TRBV4-1 and TRBJ1-4; D is possibly TRBD1 (5 bases). V lost 1 base to trimming and J lost 4 bases, with 16 bases between them. This CDR3 region has 17 residues. CDR1 is MGHRA, CDR2 YSYEKL, per germline. In DNA form, the CDR3 reads TGCGCCAGCAGCCAAGCCAACCCAGGGAAAAGTAATGAAAAACTGTTTTTT. As protein: CASSQANPGKSNEKLFF.

In its sample, this clone was seen once. The rearrangement links TRBV10-3 to TRBJ1-2; tentative D call: TRBD1 (5 bases). With 4 bases removed from V and 5 bases from J, the gap between germline ends came to 11 bases. The germline V gene has CDR1 ENHRY and CDR2 SYGVKD. The CDR3 runs to 13 residues. This chain's CDR3 is CAISVGTQYGYTF. The CDR3 nucleotides read TGTGCCATCAGTGTTGGGACTCAATATGGCTACACCTTC.

The chain recombines TRBV6-1 with TRBJ1-3; possibly TRBD1 for D (6 bases). This CDR3 spans 16 amino acids. CDR1 and CDR2 from the germline V gene are MNHNS and SASEGT. Trimming cost V 3 bases and J 4 bases, with 16 bases left between them. The CDR3 region has the DNA TGTGCCAGCAGTGAGTTTGGGGGGGGCGTCGGAAACACCATATATTTT. Protein sequence: CASSEFGGGVGNTIYF.

This clone is large. This rearrangement joins TRBV19 to TRBJ1-1, with D maybe TRBD1 (6 bases). This CDR3 spans 14 amino acids. Trimming removed 3 bases from V and 3 bases from J, with 11 bases in between. Per germline, CDR1 LNHDA and CDR2 SQIVND (reference sequence). In nucleotides, the CDR3 is TGTGCCAGTAGTATGGTGGGGGCGCACACTGAAGCTTTCTTT. This encodes CASSMVGAHTEAFF.

This chain joins TRBV5-4 and TRBJ2-7; D may be TRBD1 or TRBD2 (5 bases each). Trimming removed 3 bases from V and 1 base from J, with 8 bases in between. Germline V gene sequence: CDR1 SGHNT, CDR2 YYREEE (reference sequence). This CDR3 is 13 amino acids long. The CDR3 is CASSSGTSYEQYF. The CDR3 region has the DNA TGTGCCAGCAGCTCAGGGACGTCCTACGAGCAGTACTTC.

V usage is TRBV5-4 and J usage is TRBJ1-1; D not certain. Deletions cut 4 bases from V and 6 bases from J, with 13 bases between. Germline CDR1 and CDR2: SGHNT and YYREEE (reference sequence). The CDR3 has 13 amino acids. For the CDR3, the DNA is TGTGCCAGCAGCGAGACTCTCCGGTCTGAAGCTTTCTTT. Its protein is CASSETLRSEAFF. Complete variable domain (other parts from reference TRBV5-4 and TRBJ1-1): ETGVTQSPTHLIKTRGQQVTLRCSSQSGHNTVSWYQQALGQGPQFIFQYYREEENGRGNFPPRFSGLQFPNYSSELNVNALELDDSALYLCASSETLRSEAFFGQGTRLTVV.

This chain uses TRBV30 with TRBJ2-7; no definite D call. The CDR3 is 14 residues long. The germline CDR1 and CDR2 sequences are GTSNPN and SVGIG (reference sequence). Trimming removed 1 base from V and 0 bases from J, with 10 bases in between. The CDR3 here is CAWSAVVGSYEQYF. The CDR3 bases are TGTGCCTGGAGTGCAGTAGTAGGCTCCTACGAGCAGTACTTC.

CDR3 protein: CAISESPAGNYEQYF. The CDR3 region has the DNA TGTGCCATCAGTGAGTCGCCAGCGGGGAACTACGAGCAGTACTTC. V is TRBV10-3 and J is TRBJ2-7, with 7 bases matching TRBD2. CDR1 and CDR2 (germline): ENHRY, SYGVKD. Trimming at V came to 0 bases and at J to 3 bases, leaving 5 bases not matched to a gene. This CDR3 region has 15 residues.

This clone was counted once. This chain links TRBV15 with TRBJ1-1; D unresolved. Germline CDR1 and CDR2: LNHNV and YYDKDF (reference sequence). V was clipped by 1 base and J by 6 bases, with 15 bases between them. This CDR3 is 15 amino acids long. CDR3 bases: TGTGCCACCAGCAGAGTCCGGGCCTCCGGTGCTGAAGCTTTCTTT. Encoded protein: CATSRVRASGAEAFF.

This chain connects TRBV30 to TRBJ1-2; weak D call: TRBD1 (5 bases). The V end was cut by 3 bases, the J end by 4 bases, with 12 bases between. The CDR3 runs to 13 residues. Germline assignment: CDR1 GTSNPN and CDR2 SVGIG (reference sequence). Here the CDR3 DNA reads TGTGCCTGGAGAAACCAGGGTTCCTATGGCTACACCTTC. It encodes CAWRNQGSYGYTF.

This clone was seen a handful of times. The V and J genes are TRBV7-6 and TRBJ2-7; no clear D. This CDR3 region has 12 residues. Trimming removed 1 base from V and 5 bases from J, with 6 bases in between. The germline CDR1 and CDR2 sequences are SGHVS and FNYEAQ. The CDR3 sequence: CASSLGTHEQYF. The CDR3 region has the DNA TGTGCCAGCAGCTTAGGAACCCACGAGCAGTACTTC.

The chain is built from TRBV7-9 and TRBJ1-1; unclear D gene. Deletions cut 2 bases from V and 3 bases from J, with 4 bases between. The CDR3 runs to 12 residues. Germline CDR1 is SEHNR and CDR2 is FQNEAQ (reference sequence). The CDR3 DNA follows: TGTGCCAGCAGCTTAAGGGACACTGAAGCTTTCTTT. Protein sequence: CASSLRDTEAFF.